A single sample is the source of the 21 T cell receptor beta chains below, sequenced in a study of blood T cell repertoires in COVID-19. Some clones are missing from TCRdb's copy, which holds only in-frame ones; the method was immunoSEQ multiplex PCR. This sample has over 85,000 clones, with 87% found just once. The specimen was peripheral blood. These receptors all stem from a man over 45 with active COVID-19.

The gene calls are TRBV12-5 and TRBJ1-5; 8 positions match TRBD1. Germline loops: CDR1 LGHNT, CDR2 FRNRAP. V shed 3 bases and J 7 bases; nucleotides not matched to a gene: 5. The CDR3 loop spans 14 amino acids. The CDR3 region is CASGFSGGGQPQHF. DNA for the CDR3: TGTGCTAGTGGTTTTTCAGGGGGCGGACAGCCCCAGCATTTT.

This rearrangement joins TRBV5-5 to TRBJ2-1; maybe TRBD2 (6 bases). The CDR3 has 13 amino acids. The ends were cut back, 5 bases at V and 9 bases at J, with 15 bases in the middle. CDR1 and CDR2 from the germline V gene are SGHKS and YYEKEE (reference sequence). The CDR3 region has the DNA TGTGCCAGCAGTTTTATACTAGCCACTGAGCAGTTCTTC. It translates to CASSFILATEQFF.

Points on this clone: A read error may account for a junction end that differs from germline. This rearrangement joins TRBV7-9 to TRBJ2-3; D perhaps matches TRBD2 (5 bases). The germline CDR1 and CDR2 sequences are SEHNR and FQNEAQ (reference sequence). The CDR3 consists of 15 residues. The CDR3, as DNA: TGTGCCAGCACCTTAACCACGGGGATTAGAGATACGCAGTATTTT. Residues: CASTLTTGIRDTQYF.

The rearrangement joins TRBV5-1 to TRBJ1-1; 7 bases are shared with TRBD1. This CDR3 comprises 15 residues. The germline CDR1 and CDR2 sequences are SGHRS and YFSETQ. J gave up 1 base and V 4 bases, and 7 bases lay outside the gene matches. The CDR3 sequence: CASSLYQGGNTEAFF. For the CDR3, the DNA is TGCGCCAGCAGCCTTTATCAGGGGGGGAACACTGAAGCTTTCTTT.

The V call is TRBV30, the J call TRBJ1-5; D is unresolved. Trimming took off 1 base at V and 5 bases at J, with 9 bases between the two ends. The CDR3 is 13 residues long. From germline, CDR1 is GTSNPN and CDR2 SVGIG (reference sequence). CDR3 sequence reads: CAWSERADQPQHF. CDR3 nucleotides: TGTGCCTGGAGTGAGAGGGCTGATCAGCCCCAGCATTTT.

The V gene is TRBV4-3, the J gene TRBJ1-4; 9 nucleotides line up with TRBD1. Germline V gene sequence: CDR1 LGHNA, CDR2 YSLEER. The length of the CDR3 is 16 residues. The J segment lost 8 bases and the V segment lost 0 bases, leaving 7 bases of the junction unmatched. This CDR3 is CASSQDRGQGREKLFF. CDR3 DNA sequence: TGCGCCAGCAGCCAAGATCGGGGACAGGGAAGGGAAAAACTGTTTTTT.

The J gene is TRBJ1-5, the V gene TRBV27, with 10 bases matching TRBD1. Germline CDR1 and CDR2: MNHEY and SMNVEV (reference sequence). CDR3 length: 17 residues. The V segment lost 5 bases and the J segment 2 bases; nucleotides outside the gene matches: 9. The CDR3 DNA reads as TGTGCCAGCAGTCGGGGGACAGGGGTTGCTGGCAATCAGCCCCAGCATTTT. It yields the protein CASSRGTGVAGNQPQHF.

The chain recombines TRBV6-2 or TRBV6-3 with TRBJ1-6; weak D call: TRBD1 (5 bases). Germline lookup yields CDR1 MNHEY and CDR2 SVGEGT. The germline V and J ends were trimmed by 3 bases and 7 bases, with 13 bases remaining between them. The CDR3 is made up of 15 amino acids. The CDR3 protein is CASSYSTGGNSPLHF. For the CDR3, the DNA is TGTGCCAGCAGTTATTCAACCGGGGGGAATTCACCCCTCCACTTT.

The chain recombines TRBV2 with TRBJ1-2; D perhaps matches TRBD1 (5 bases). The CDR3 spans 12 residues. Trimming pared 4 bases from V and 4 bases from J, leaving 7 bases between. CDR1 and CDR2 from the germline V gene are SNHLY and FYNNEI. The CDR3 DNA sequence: TGTGCCAGCAGTGGACAGAGCTATGGCTACACCTTC. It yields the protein CASSGQSYGYTF.

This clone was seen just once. In nucleotides, the CDR3 is TGTGCCAGCAGTGGCCCGGACAGCTCCTACGAGCAGTACTTC. Translated: CASSGPDSSYEQYF. J is TRBJ2-7 and V is TRBV6-2 or TRBV6-3, with D maybe TRBD1 (6 bases). Germline V gene data show CDR1 as MNHEY and CDR2 as SVGEGT. The CDR3 contains 14 residues. Trimming stripped 5 bases from V and 0 bases from J, with 11 bases between.

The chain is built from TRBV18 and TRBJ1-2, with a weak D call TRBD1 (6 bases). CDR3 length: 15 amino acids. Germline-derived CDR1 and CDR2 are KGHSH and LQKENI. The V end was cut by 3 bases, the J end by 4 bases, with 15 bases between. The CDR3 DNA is TGTGCCAGCTCACCCTCGGCCCAGGGGAGCTATGGCTACACCTTC. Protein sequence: CASSPSAQGSYGYTF.

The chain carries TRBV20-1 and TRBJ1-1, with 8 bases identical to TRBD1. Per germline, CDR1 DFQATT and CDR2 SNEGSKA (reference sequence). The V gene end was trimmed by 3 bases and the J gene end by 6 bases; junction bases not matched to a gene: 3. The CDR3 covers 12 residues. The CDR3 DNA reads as TGCAGTGCTAGTCAGGGGGCGGCTGAAGCTTTCTTT. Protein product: CSASQGAAEAFF.

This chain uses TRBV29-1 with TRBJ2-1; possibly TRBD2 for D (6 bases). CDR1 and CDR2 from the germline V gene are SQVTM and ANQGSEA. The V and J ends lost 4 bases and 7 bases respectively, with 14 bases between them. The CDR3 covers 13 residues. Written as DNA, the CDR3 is TGCAGCGTTGGGGGACTTTTTAGGAATGAGCAGTTCTTC. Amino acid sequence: CSVGGLFRNEQFF.

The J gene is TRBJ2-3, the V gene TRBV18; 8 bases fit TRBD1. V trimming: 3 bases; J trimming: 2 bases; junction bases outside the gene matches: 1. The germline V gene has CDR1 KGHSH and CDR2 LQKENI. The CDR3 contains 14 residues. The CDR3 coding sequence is TGTGCCAGCTCACCGACAGGGGCCACAGATACGCAGTATTTT. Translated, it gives CASSPTGATDTQYF.

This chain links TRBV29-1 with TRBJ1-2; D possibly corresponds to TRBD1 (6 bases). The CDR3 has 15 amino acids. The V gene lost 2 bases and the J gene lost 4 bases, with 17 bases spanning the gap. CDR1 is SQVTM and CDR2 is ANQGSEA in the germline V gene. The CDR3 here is CSVEIGGHSAYGYTF. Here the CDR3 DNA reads TGCAGCGTTGAAATTGGGGGACACAGCGCCTATGGCTACACCTTC.

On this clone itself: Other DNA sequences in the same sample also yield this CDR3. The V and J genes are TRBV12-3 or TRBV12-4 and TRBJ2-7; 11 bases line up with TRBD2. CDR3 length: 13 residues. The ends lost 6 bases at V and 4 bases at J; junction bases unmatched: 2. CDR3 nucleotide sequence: TGTGCCAGCAGCCTAGCGGGAGGATACGAGCAGTACTTC. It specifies CASSLAGGYEQYF.

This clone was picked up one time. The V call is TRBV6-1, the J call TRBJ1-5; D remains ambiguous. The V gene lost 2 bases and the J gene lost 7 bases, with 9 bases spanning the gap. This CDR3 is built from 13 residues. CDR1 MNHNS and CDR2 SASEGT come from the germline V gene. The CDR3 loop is CASSEIRNQPQHF. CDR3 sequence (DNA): TGTGCCAGCAGTGAAATTAGAAACCAGCCCCAGCATTTT.

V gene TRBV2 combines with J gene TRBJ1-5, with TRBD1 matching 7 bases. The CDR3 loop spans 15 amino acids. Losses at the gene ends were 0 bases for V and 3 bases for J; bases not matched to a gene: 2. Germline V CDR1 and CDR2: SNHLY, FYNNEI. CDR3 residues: CASSEAGTVNQPQHF. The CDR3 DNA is TGTGCCAGCAGTGAAGCTGGGACAGTCAATCAGCCCCAGCATTTT.

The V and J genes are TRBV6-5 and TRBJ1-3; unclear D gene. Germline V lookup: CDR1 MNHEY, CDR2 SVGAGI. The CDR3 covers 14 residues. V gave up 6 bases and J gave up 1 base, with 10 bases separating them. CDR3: CASSRGGSGNTIYF. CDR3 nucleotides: TGTGCCAGCAGCCGGGGAGGATCTGGAAACACCATATATTTT.

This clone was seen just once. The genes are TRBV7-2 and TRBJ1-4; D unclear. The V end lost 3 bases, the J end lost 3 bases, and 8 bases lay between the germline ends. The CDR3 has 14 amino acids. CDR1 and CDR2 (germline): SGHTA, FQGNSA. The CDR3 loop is CASSFTAANEKLFF. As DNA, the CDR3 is TGTGCCAGCAGCTTTACTGCGGCTAATGAAAAACTGTTTTTT.

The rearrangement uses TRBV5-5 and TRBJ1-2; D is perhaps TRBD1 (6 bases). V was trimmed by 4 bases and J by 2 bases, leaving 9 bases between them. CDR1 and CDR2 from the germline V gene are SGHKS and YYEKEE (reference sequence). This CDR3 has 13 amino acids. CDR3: CASSPGQNYGYTF. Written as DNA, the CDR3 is TGTGCCAGCAGCCCCGGACAGAACTATGGCTACACCTTC.